Listed below are T cell receptor beta chains from one sample, sequenced in a study of human T cells and chemical hapten exposure. TCRdb passed the RACE reads through MiXCR, listing each CDR3 protein once. The sample lists about 110,000 distinct CDR3 sequences, 12% occurring once. Material: whole blood, obtained in connection with sensitization to the hapten diphenylcyclopropenone (DPC). All receptors come from a woman aged 45-59 years with alopecia areata. Some clones in this sample may be carry-over from other donors' samples. Each CDR3 is given with its conserved first and last residue. A D gene is named only where the DNA matches it firmly. Not all rows give a size; the values are once, few, many and, for expanded clones, a class.

J | V | size | D | DNA | CDR3
TRBJ2-7 | TRBV4-2 | many | . | TGTGCCAGCAGCCAGGCCGTGACTAGTTCTTACGAGCAGTACTTC | CASSQAVTSSYEQYF
TRBJ1-5 | TRBV28 | . | . | TGTGCCAGCAGCGCCTCAGGGCAGCCCCATCATTTT | CASSASGQPHHF
TRBJ2-1 | TRBV21-1 | few | . | TGTGCCAGCAGCAAAGTGGAGCGGGAGGGCCTGAAAGAGCAGTTCTTC | CASSKVEREGLKEQFF
TRBJ1-6 | TRBV28 | few | . | TGTGCCAGCAGTTTGAATTCCCCACAGGATAATTCACCCCTCCACTTT | CASSLNSPQDNSPLHF
TRBJ2-2 | TRBV24-1 | . | . | TGTGCCACCAGTGATTTCCTATTCACCGGGGAGCTGTTTTTT | CATSDFLFTGELFF
TRBJ2-7 | TRBV6-1 | . | . | TGTGCCGGCGCTAATCGCCAGGGGCGCTACGAGCAGTACTTC | CAGANRQGRYEQYF
TRBJ2-6 | TRBV18 | . | . | TGTGCCAGCTCACCGACCACGGCGGAATCTGGGGCCAACGTCCTGACTTTC | CASSPTTAESGANVLTF
TRBJ2-5 | TRBV3-1 | few | . | TGTGCCAGCAGCCAACAACAAGAGACCCAGTACTTC | CASSQQQETQYF
TRBJ2-2 | TRBV4-3 | many | . | TGCGCCAGCAGCCAAACCGACAGAGTCGCCGGGGAGCTGTTTTTT | CASSQTDRVAGELFF
TRBJ2-1 | TRBV10-3 | few | . | TGTGCCATCAGTGATCGACTAGTTCCTCATGAGCAGTTCTTC | CAISDRLVPHEQFF
TRBJ1-3 | TRBV2 | few | TRBD1 | TGTGCCAGGGGACAGCCGAGCTCTGGAAACACCATATATTTT | CARGQPSSGNTIYF
TRBJ2-1 | TRBV29-1 | . | . | TGCAGCGTTGCTCGGATCGGTGAGCAGTTCTTC | CSVARIGEQFF
TRBJ1-3 | TRBV11-2 | few | . | TGTGCCAGCAGCTTTGTAGGGGTTTACTCTGGAAACACCATATATTTT | CASSFVGVYSGNTIYF
TRBJ1-1 | TRBV6-2/TRBV6-3 | few | . | TGTGCCAGCAGTTACTCCGCGTGGACAGTTGAAGCTTTCTTT | CASSYSAWTVEAFF
TRBJ1-6 | TRBV13 | few | . | TGTGCCAGCAGCCACCGGGGGAGCTCCTATAATTCACCCCTCCACTTT | CASSHRGSSYNSPLHF
TRBJ2-3 | TRBV20-1 | . | . | TGCAGTGCTCTCCTGGGGACGACGGATACGCAGTATTTT | CSALLGTTDTQYF
TRBJ1-5 | TRBV6-5 | many | . | TGTGCCAGCAGTTACTCGAGGGTATCTAATCAGCCCCAGCATTTT | CASSYSRVSNQPQHF
TRBJ2-5 | TRBV28 | . | TRBD1 | TGTGCCAGTCTTTCAGAGCTGGGACAGCGTTTCCAAGAGACCCAGTACTTC | CASLSELGQRFQETQYF
TRBJ1-1 | TRBV28 | many | . | TGTGCCAGCAGTCCCCCGATGGGCACCTCTGAAGCTTTCTTT | CASSPPMGTSEAFF
TRBJ1-5 | TRBV27 | many | . | TGTGCCAGCAGTTTACCCGGGGGTGGCCAGCCCCAGCATTTT | CASSLPGGGQPQHF
TRBJ2-7 | TRBV27 | few | TRBD2 | TGTGCCAGCAGAACGCTAGCGGGGGCTGCGTACTTC | CASRTLAGAAYF
TRBJ2-1 | TRBV29-1 | few | . | TGCAGCTATGAAGGAAACAATGAGCAGTTCTTC | CSYEGNNEQFF
TRBJ2-2 | TRBV2 | . | TRBD2 | TGTGCCAGCCGGGGGGACGACACCGGGGAGCTGTTTTTT | CASRGDDTGELFF
TRBJ1-4 | TRBV7-9 | . | . | TGTGCCAGCAGCCCCGTTATCTTGAACGAAAAACTGTTTTTT | CASSPVILNEKLFF
TRBJ2-5 | TRBV4-1 | many | . | TGCGCCAGCAGCCAATTCGGAGTTCCTGGCCGTGCCGAAGAGACCCAGTACTTC | CASSQFGVPGRAEETQYF
TRBJ1-6 | TRBV11-2 | many | . | TGTGCCAGCAGCTTAGAAGGAAGAGGCTCACCCCTCCACTTT | CASSLEGRGSPLHF
TRBJ1-4 | TRBV20-1 | . | . | TGCAGTGCACAGCCCAGACAGAATGAAAAACTGTTTTTT | CSAQPRQNEKLFF
TRBJ1-2 | TRBV4-2 | . | . | TGTGCCAGCAGCCAAGAAGTGCGGAACAGATATGGCTACACCTTC | CASSQEVRNRYGYTF
TRBJ2-5 | TRBV28 | many | TRBD2 | TGTGCCAGCAGTCTCGGGACTAGGGGGTTGGAGACCCAGTACTTC | CASSLGTRGLETQYF
TRBJ1-3 | TRBV28 | . | . | TGTGCCAGCACAACCCCCTCTGGAAACACCATATATTTT | CASTTPSGNTIYF
TRBJ2-3 | TRBV9 | few | . | TGTGCCAGCAGCGTATCCAGCCTCGGCGATACGCAGTATTTT | CASSVSSLGDTQYF
TRBJ1-2 | TRBV6-1 | few | . | TGTGCCAGCAGCGAGACAGCCTTCACTAACTATGGCTACACCTTC | CASSETAFTNYGYTF
TRBJ2-2 | TRBV5-1 | few | . | TGCGCCAGCAGGACGGGGGGCCAGAACACCGGGGAGCTGTTTTTT | CASRTGGQNTGELFF
TRBJ2-3 | TRBV20-1 | few | . | TGCAGTGCTTCCAGGGGTCGGTTAGGCACAGATACGCAGTATTTT | CSASRGRLGTDTQYF
TRBJ1-2 | TRBV5-1 | . | . | TGCGCCAGCAGCTCACAGGGTTCCGGTGGCTACACCTTC | CASSSQGSGGYTF
TRBJ1-4 | TRBV12-3/TRBV12-4 | once | . | TGTGCCAGCAGCTCCTCAGGGGCCATCGGTGAAAAACTGTTTTTT | CASSSSGAIGEKLFF
TRBJ2-3 | TRBV11-2 | . | TRBD1 | TGTGCCAGCAGCTTAGCGCACACAGGGGGCCCAGATACGCAGTATTTT | CASSLAHTGGPDTQYF
TRBJ2-7 | TRBV12-3/TRBV12-4 | few | . | TGTGCCAGCAGTTTAGGGGGACTCCTATCGTACGAGCAGTACTTC | CASSLGGLLSYEQYF
TRBJ1-1 | TRBV11-3 | . | TRBD1 | TGTGCCAGCAGCTTAGAGACAGGGGGCGGGAACACTGAAGCTTTCTTT | CASSLETGGGNTEAFF
TRBJ2-2 | TRBV18 | . | . | TGTGCCAGCTCACCTCGGTCTGGGCAGGGGCCGAACACCGGGGAGCTGTTTTTT | CASSPRSGQGPNTGELFF
TRBJ1-1 | TRBV11-2 | few | . | TGTGCCAGCAGCGTTCAGGGAAACACTGAAGCTTTCTTT | CASSVQGNTEAFF
TRBJ2-2 | TRBV19 | . | TRBD2 | TGTGCCAGTAGAAGCGGGGGATCCACCGGGGAGCTGTTTTTT | CASRSGGSTGELFF
TRBJ2-3 | TRBV7-9 | few | . | TGTGCCGGCAATCCGCCCCGTGGGACGGGTAGCACAGATACGCAGTATTTT | CAGNPPRGTGSTDTQYF
TRBJ1-6 | TRBV3-1 | many | . | TGTGCCAGCAGCCAAACGGCGAGGGATTCACCCCTCCACTTT | CASSQTARDSPLHF
TRBJ2-4 | TRBV29-1 | few | TRBD2 | TGCAGCGTTGGTACTAGCGGGGAAAACATTCAGTACTTC | CSVGTSGENIQYF
TRBJ1-5 | TRBV6-1 | few | . | TGTGCCAGCAGTGAAGTAGGGAATCAGCCCCAGCATTTT | CASSEVGNQPQHF
TRBJ1-1 | TRBV6-5 | many | TRBD1 | TGTGCCAGCAGTTCGACAGGGTTCATGAACACTGAAGCTTTCTTT | CASSSTGFMNTEAFF
TRBJ1-1 | TRBV10-3 | . | . | TGTGCCATCAGTGAGCCCGGGACGCCGAACACTGAAGCTTTCTTT | CAISEPGTPNTEAFF
TRBJ1-1 | TRBV18 | many | . | TGTGCCAGCTCACCACCGAGGGGAAGAGTGTCTGAAGCTTTCTTT | CASSPPRGRVSEAFF